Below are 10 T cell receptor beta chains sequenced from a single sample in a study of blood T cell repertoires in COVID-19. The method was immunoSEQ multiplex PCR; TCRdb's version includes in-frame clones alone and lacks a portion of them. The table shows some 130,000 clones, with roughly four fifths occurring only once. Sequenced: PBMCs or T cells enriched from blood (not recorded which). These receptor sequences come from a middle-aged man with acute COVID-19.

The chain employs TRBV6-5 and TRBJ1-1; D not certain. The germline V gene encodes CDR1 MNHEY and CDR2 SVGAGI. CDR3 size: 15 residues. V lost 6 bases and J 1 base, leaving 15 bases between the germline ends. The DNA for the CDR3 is TGTGCCAGCAGCGGCACCCCGCGCGGGAACACTGAAGCTTTCTTT. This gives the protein CASSGTPRGNTEAFF.

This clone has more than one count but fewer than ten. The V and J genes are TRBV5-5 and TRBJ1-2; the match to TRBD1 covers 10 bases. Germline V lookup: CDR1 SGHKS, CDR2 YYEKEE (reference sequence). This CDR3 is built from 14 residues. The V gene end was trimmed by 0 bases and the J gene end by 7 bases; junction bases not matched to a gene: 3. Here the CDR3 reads CASSLGTGGFGYTF. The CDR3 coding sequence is TGTGCCAGCAGCTTGGGGACAGGGGGGTTTGGCTACACCTTC.

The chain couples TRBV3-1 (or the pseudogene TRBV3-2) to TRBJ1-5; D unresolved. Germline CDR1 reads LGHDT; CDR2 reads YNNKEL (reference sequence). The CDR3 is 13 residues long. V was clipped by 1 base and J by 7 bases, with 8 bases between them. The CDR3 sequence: CASSQGSGQPQHF. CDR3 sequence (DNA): TGTGCCAGCAGCCAAGGCAGCGGACAGCCCCAGCATTTT.

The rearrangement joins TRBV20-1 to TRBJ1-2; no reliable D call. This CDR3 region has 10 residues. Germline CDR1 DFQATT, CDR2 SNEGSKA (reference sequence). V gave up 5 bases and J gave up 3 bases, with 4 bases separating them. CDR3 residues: CSASDYGYTF. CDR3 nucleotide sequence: TGCAGTGCTTCCGACTATGGCTACACCTTC.

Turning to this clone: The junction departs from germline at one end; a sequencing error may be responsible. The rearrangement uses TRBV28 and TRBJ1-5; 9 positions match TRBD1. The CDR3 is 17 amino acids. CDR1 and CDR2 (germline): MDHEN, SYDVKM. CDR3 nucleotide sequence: TGTGCCAGCAGTTTATGGGGGACAGGGCGATCCAATCGGCCCCAGCATTTT. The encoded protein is CASSLWGTGRSNRPQHF.

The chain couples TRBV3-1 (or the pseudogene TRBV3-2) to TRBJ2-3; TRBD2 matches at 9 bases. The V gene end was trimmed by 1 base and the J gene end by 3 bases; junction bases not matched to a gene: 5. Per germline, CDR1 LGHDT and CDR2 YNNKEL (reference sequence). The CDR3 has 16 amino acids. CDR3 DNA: TGTGCCAGCAGCCAAGCCGGACTAGCGCCGACAGATACGCAGTATTTT. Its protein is CASSQAGLAPTDTQYF.

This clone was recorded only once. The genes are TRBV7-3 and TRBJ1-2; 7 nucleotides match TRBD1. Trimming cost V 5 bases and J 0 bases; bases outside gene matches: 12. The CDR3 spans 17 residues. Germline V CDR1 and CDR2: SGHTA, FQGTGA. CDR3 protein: CASSPGQARGANYGYTF. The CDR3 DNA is TGTGCCAGCAGCCCCGGACAGGCGAGGGGGGCTAACTATGGCTACACCTTC.

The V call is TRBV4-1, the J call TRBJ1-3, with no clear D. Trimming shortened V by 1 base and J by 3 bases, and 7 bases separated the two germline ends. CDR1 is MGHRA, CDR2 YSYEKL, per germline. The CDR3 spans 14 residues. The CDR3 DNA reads TGCGCCAGCAGCCAAGGTGGCAATGGAAACACCATATATTTT. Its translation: CASSQGGNGNTIYF.

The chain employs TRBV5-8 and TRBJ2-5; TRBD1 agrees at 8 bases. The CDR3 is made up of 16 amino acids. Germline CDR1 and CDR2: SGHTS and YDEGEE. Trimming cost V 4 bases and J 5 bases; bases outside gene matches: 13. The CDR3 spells CASSHGRSGGEETQYF. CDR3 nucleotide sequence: TGTGCCAGCAGCCATGGGAGGTCAGGGGGCGAGGAGACCCAGTACTTC.

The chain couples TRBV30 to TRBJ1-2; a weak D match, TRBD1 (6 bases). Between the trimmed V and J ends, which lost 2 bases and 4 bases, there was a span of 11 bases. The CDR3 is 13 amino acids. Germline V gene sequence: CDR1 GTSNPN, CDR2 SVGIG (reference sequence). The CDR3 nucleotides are TGTGCCTGGAGTCCTGACAGGATCTATGGCTACACCTTC. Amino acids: CAWSPDRIYGYTF.